Listed here are 31 T cell receptor beta chains from one sample, sequenced in a study of CD8+CD57+ T cells in acquired aplastic anemia. TCR beta VDJ and CDR3 profiling used genomic DNA as template. Each CDR3 protein is one row after TCRdb ran MiXCR on the reads. The top ten clones hold 3% to 4.5% of a sample with 400,000 to 450,000 distinct CDR3 sequences, 65% to 80% of them seen once. Sequenced material: sorted CD4+, CD8+, or CD8+CD57+ T cells (not recorded which) from PBMCs. Receptor source: a human donor in good health, serving as a control.

As for this clonotype: Compared with germline, one end of the junction differs, possibly owing to a read error. J is TRBJ1-1 and V is TRBV7-2; 10 bases fit TRBD1. This CDR3 contains 12 residues. CDR1 is SGHTA and CDR2 is FQGNSA in the germline V gene. The CDR3, as DNA: TGCGCCAGCAGCCGGGACAGGGGAGAAGCTTTCTTT. Protein: CASSRDRGEAFF.

This sequence joins TRBV7-8 and TRBJ2-6; possibly TRBD1 or TRBD2 for D (5 bases each). Per the germline V gene, CDR1 is SGHVS and CDR2 is FQNEAQ. This CDR3 contains 19 residues. Deletions cut 5 bases from V and 5 bases from J, with 25 bases between. The CDR3 DNA sequence: TGTGCCAGCAGCCCCATCCGTCCCGGGACGGGGTATAGGGCCAACGTCCTGACTTTC. Residues: CASSPIRPGTGYRANVLTF.

The chain links TRBV12-3 or TRBV12-4 to TRBJ1-2, with 7 positions matching TRBD1. Trimming took 6 bases from V and 7 from J; bases not matched to a gene: 17. The CDR3 is 16 amino acids. In DNA, the CDR3 is TGTGCCAGCAGCCAGATCGTTGGTGGAGGGGGCAGTGGCTACACCTTC. This gives the protein CASSQIVGGGGSGYTF.

The chain joins TRBV5-1 to TRBJ2-7; D is perhaps TRBD2 (7 bases). CDR3 length: 14 residues. Deletions cut 1 base from V and 6 bases from J, with 14 bases between. CDR1 SGHRS and CDR2 YFSETQ come from the germline V gene. CDR3 bases: TGCGCCAGCAGCTTGAGGGGGGGCAGGGGCGAGCAGTACTTC. Amino acids: CASSLRGGRGEQYF.

This clonotype occurred many times. The V and J genes are TRBV12-3 or TRBV12-4 and TRBJ2-3, with TRBD2 matching 11 bases. V dropped 6 bases and J dropped 11; count of bases not matched to a gene: 7. The CDR3 runs 13 residues. Here the CDR3 DNA reads TGTGCCAGCAGGGATACCGGGACTAGCGGGCAGTATTTT. Translation: CASRDTGTSGQYF.

The CDR3 DNA reads as TGTGCCATCCCACCTTGGGGCCGCATTAATTCACCCCTCCACTTT. This sequence encodes CAIPPWGRINSPLHF. This chain connects TRBV5-6 to TRBJ1-6, with D maybe TRBD1 (5 bases). Deletions cut 9 bases from V and 6 bases from J, with 19 bases between. The CDR3 length is 15 residues. Per germline, CDR1 SGHDT and CDR2 YYEEEE.

This clonotype was seen at least ten times. The rearrangement joins TRBV19 to TRBJ2-5; D gene uncertain. Germline lookup yields CDR1 LNHDA and CDR2 SQIVND (reference sequence). The CDR3 length is 18 residues. Between the trimmed V and J ends, which lost 0 bases and 0 bases, there was a span of 17 bases. The CDR3 DNA sequence: TGTGCCAGTAGTATAGAGGTGGGATTAGGGCAGTACCAAGAGACCCAGTACTTC. Amino acids: CASSIEVGLGQYQETQYF.

On this clonotype itself: It is likely a read error, because the conserved phenylalanine at the end of the CDR3 is missing. The DNA is left out, because the CDR3 cannot be placed on it with certainty; the CDR3 is given as TCRdb lists it. This chain links TRBV7-9 with TRBJ1-4. The CDR3 adds up to 13 amino acids, both ends counted. CDR1 is SEHNR, CDR2 FQNEAQ, per germline (reference sequence). CDR3 loop: CASSLADEQIFGP.

This chain uses TRBV20-1 with TRBJ2-3; 7 bases are a match to TRBD1. The length of the CDR3 is 14 residues. V was clipped by 3 bases and J by 2 bases; unmatched bases: 5. Germline V lookup: CDR1 DFQATT, CDR2 SNEGSKA (reference sequence). Here the CDR3 reads CSASGTAFTDTQYF. CDR3 in DNA: TGCAGTGCTAGCGGGACAGCGTTCACAGATACGCAGTATTTT.

This clonotype was observed at least ten times. The chain is built from TRBV7-2 and TRBJ1-2; D is ambiguous. Germline assignment: CDR1 SGHTA and CDR2 FQGNSA. V was cut by 5 bases and J by 0 bases, with 16 bases left in between. This CDR3 is built from 16 residues. As DNA, the CDR3 is TGTGCCAGCAGCCGCCGGGTTGTAGGATCTAACTATGGCTACACCTTC. Amino acid sequence: CASSRRVVGSNYGYTF.

The rearrangement links TRBV7-6 to TRBJ2-6; no reliable D call. The CDR3 is 16 residues long. Trimming removed 5 bases from V and 2 bases from J, with 13 bases in between. CDR1 is SGHVS and CDR2 is FNYEAQ in the germline V gene. CDR3 sequence (DNA): TGTGCCAGCAGCCTGAGTGGAGCTCCTGGGGCCAACGTCCTGACTTTC. Amino acids: CASSLSGAPGANVLTF.

This chain uses TRBV20-1 with TRBJ2-1; D assignment may be TRBD1 or TRBD2 (5 bases each). This CDR3 region has 12 residues. V lost 1 base, J lost 6 bases, and 7 bases lay in between. CDR1 DFQATT and CDR2 SNEGSKA come from the germline V gene (reference sequence). The CDR3 here is CSARVGTNEQFF. In nucleotides, the CDR3 is TGCAGTGCTAGAGTCGGGACCAATGAGCAGTTCTTC.

V is TRBV2 and J is TRBJ2-4, with a possible D match to TRBD2 (7 bases). Germline V gene lookup returns CDR1 SNHLY and CDR2 FYNNEI. The CDR3 extends over 18 amino acids. V was trimmed by 1 base and J by 3 bases, leaving 19 bases between them. In DNA, the CDR3 is TGTGCCAGCAGTGAAGGGGGGTTGGCGGGGGCCAACAAAAACATTCAGTACTTC. Amino acid sequence: CASSEGGLAGANKNIQYF.

In its sample, this clonotype was seen many times. The chain has TRBV12-3 or TRBV12-4 and TRBJ1-5, with a weak D call TRBD1 (5 bases). This CDR3 spans 13 amino acids. V lost 3 bases, J lost 7 bases, and 10 bases lay in between. The CDR3 protein is CASSLRQQQPQHF. The CDR3 region has the DNA TGTGCCAGCAGTTTGAGACAGCAGCAGCCCCAGCATTTT.

Comment on this clonotype: One junction end disagrees with the germline gene, perhaps due to a read error. The V call is TRBV29-1, the J call TRBJ1-1, with no clear D. CDR3 length: 11 amino acids. The V gene's germline CDR1 is SQVTM and CDR2 ANQGSEA. CDR3 sequence reads: CSVEMGTEAYF. CDR3 bases: TGCAGCGTTGAGATGGGCACTGAAGCTTACTTC.

Worth noting for this clonotype: The CDR3 does not close with the conserved phenylalanine or tryptophan, likely indicating a read error. Because the CDR3's place on the DNA is in doubt, the DNA is left out and the CDR3 is given as listed by TCRdb. CDR3 sequence reads: CATSRDQVRVGRDTQYG. The V and J genes are TRBV15 and TRBJ2-5. Including both end residues, the CDR3 is 17 amino acids long. CDR1 is LNHNV and CDR2 is YYDKDF in the germline V gene (reference sequence).

This clonotype was seen just once. At one end the junction does not follow the germline gene, possibly because of a read error. The chain is built from TRBV9 and TRBJ1-2; 7 bases align to TRBD1. Per germline, CDR1 SGDLS and CDR2 YYNGEE. The CDR3 runs to 15 residues. CDR3 amino acids: CASSFSDRPHYVYTF. For the CDR3, the DNA is TGTGCCAGCAGCTTTTCGGACAGGCCCCATTATGTCTACACCTTC.

This clonotype showed up many times. This sequence joins TRBV3-1 and TRBJ2-7; D is perhaps TRBD1 or TRBD2 (5 bases each). Germline V gene data show CDR1 as LGHDT and CDR2 as YNNKEL (reference sequence). Deletions cut 1 base from V and 6 bases from J, with 16 bases between. The CDR3 sequence is 15 residues long. The chain's CDR3 is CASSQGWQGSGEQYF. The CDR3 DNA follows: TGTGCCAGCAGCCAAGGTTGGCAGGGAAGCGGCGAGCAGTACTTC.

This chain uses TRBV9 with TRBJ1-2; no reliable D call. Germline values: CDR1 SGDLS, CDR2 YYNGEE. Trimming took 7 bases from V and 8 from J, leaving 21 bases between them. The CDR3 consists of 14 residues. CDR3: CASGDYRHTFGYTF. The CDR3 nucleotides are TGTGCCAGCGGCGACTACCGCCACACCTTCGGCTACACCTTC.

To note about this clonotype: The junction departs from the called germline gene at one end, perhaps through a read error. The chain is built from TRBV2 and TRBJ2-1, with D unclear. The CDR3 totals 12 residues. Germline CDR1 and CDR2: SNHLY and FYNNEI. CDR3 DNA sequence: TGTGCCAGCAGCTTCTCGGGTATTGAGCAGTCCTTC. Amino acids: CASSFSGIEQSF.

In this sample, this clonotype turned up many times. The rearrangement joins TRBV20-1 to TRBJ2-7; D is ambiguous. The V gene's germline CDR1 is DFQATT and CDR2 SNEGSKA (reference sequence). The CDR3 runs to 12 residues. Trimming left V 6 bases short and J 6 bases short, with 15 bases between. DNA for the CDR3: TGCAGTGCCCTCCGTAGAGGTCTCGAGCAGTACTTC. It translates to CSALRRGLEQYF.

V usage is TRBV5-1 and J usage is TRBJ2-7; 7 bases map to TRBD2. The CDR3 loop spans 13 amino acids. With 0 bases clipped from V and 9 bases from J, the junction kept 6 bases outside the gene matches. In germline, CDR1 is SGHRS, CDR2 YFSETQ. The CDR3 nucleotides are TGCGCCAGCAGCTTGGTGCTGTCGGGGGGGCAGTACTTC. Amino acids: CASSLVLSGGQYF.

As for this clonotype: A read error is possible here, since a much larger clone lies one base away. The chain has TRBV5-1 and TRBJ1-4, with a weak D call TRBD1 (5 bases). The germline V gene has CDR1 SGHRS and CDR2 YFSETQ. The CDR3 covers 14 residues. CDR3 DNA sequence: TGCGCCAGCAGCCGACAGCCAACTAATGGAAAACTGTTTTTT. This translates into CASSRQPTNGKLFF.

The chain has TRBV29-1 and TRBJ2-3; the match to TRBD1 covers 9 bases. The CDR3 has 15 residues. CDR1 and CDR2 from the germline V gene are SQVTM and ANQGSEA. Unmatched junction bases numbered 12, after V lost 6 bases and J lost 5 bases. The CDR3 nucleotides read TGCAGCGTACACGATACAGGGGGCGTAGGAGATACGCAGTATTTT. Its protein product is CSVHDTGGVGDTQYF.

About this clonotype itself: Relative to the germline gene, one junction end is altered; a read error may explain this. This chain connects TRBV5-1 to TRBJ1-2, with TRBD1 identical over 7 bases. This CDR3 has 14 amino acids. Germline CDR1 is SGHRS and CDR2 is YFSETQ. The CDR3 nucleotides read TGTGCCAGCAGCTACGGACAGGAGCCCTATGACTACACCTTC. Residues: CASSYGQEPYDYTF.

At least ten counts were recorded for this clonotype. The chain recombines TRBV20-1 with TRBJ1-2; no clear D gene. The V gene lost 2 bases and the J gene lost 4 bases, with 14 bases spanning the gap. Germline CDR1 and CDR2: DFQATT and SNEGSKA (reference sequence). This CDR3 is built from 14 residues. CDR3 coding DNA: TGCAGTGCTAGACTAGAAGACCTCACCTATGGCTACACCTTC. This gives the protein CSARLEDLTYGYTF.

The J gene is TRBJ1-3, the V gene TRBV19, with D perhaps TRBD1 (5 bases). Germline lookup yields CDR1 LNHDA and CDR2 SQIVND (reference sequence). This CDR3 spans 13 amino acids. V gave up 5 bases and J gave up 7 bases, with 12 bases separating them. CDR3 bases: TGTGCCAGTAGTGCAGGGATTAAGAACACCATATATTTT. It specifies CASSAGIKNTIYF. The full variable domain, in which reference TRBV19 and TRBJ1-3 provide the parts outside the CDR3, is DGGITQSPKYLFRKEGQNVTLSCEQNLNHDAMYWYRQDPGQGLRLIYYSQIVNDFQKGDIAEGYSVSREKKESFPLTVTSAQKNPTAFYLCASSAGIKNTIYFGEGSWLTVV.

The CDR3 here is CASSQQGGTQYF. The CDR3 DNA follows: TGTGCCAGCAGTCAACAGGGAGGCACGCAGTATTTT. The chain combines TRBV12-3 or TRBV12-4 with TRBJ2-3; D tentatively fits TRBD1 or TRBD2 (6 bases each). Trimming pared 5 bases from V and 9 bases from J, leaving 12 bases between. CDR3 length: 12 amino acids.

Worth noting for this clonotype: One end of the junction fails to match germline, which may point to a read error. J is TRBJ2-7 and V is TRBV5-1; possibly TRBD2 for D (5 bases). This CDR3 is built from 13 residues. CDR1 SGHRS and CDR2 YFSETQ come from the germline V gene. The CDR3 region is CASSLDGVDEQYF. The CDR3 bases are TGTGCTAGCAGCCTAGACGGAGTCGACGAGCAGTACTTC.

This chain connects TRBV5-4 to TRBJ2-1; possibly TRBD2 for D (6 bases). Germline CDR1 is SGHNT and CDR2 is YYREEE (reference sequence). Trimming stripped 4 bases from V and 0 bases from J, with 17 bases between. The CDR3 runs to 17 residues. The CDR3 loop is CASSAARGTLSYNEQFF. The CDR3 DNA reads as TGTGCCAGCAGCGCAGCGCGGGGAACACTCTCCTACAATGAGCAGTTCTTC.

On this clonotype itself: An end of the junction differs from the germline gene, which may be a read error. The gene calls are TRBV7-2 and TRBJ1-1; D gene unclear. CDR3 length equals 14 residues. Germline V CDR1 and CDR2: SGHTA, FQGNSA. CDR3 sequence (DNA): TGCGCCAGCAGCTTGATCACAAGTAACACTGAAGCTTTCTTT. Its translation: CASSLITSNTEAFF.